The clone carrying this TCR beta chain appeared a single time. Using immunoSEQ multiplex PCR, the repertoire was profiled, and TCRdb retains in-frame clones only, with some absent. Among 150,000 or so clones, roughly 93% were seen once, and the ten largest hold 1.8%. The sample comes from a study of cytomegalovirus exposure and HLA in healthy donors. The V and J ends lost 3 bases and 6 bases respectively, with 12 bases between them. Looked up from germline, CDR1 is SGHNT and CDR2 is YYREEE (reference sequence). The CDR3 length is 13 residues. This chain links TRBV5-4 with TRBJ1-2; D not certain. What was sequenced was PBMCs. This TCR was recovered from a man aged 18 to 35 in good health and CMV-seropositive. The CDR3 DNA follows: TGTGCCAGCAGCTCGGGCCCGGGAGATGGCTACACCTTC. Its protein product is CASSSGPGDGYTF.